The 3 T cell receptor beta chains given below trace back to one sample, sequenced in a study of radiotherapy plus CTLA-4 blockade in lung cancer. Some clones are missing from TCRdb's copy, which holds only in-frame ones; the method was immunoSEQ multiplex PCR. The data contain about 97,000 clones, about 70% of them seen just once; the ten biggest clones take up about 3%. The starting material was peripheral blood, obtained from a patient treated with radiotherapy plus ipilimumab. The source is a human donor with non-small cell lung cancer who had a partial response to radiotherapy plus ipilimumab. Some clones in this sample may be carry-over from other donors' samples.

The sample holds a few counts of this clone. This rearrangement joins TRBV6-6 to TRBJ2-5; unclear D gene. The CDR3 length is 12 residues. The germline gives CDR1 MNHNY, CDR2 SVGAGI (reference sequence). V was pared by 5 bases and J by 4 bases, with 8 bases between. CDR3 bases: TGTGCCAGCAGTCCCCTGTCAGAGACCCAGTACTTC. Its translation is CASSPLSETQYF.

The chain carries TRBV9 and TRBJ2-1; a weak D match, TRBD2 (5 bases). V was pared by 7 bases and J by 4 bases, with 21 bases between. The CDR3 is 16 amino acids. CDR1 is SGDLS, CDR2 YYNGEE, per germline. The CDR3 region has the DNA TGTGCCAGCGATCGGGGTAAGGTAGCCCTTTACAATGAGCAGTTCTTC. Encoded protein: CASDRGKVALYNEQFF.

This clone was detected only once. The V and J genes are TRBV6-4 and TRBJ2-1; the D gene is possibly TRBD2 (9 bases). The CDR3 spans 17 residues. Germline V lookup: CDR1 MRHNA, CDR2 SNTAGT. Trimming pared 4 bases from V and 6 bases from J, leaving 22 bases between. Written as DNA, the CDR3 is TGTGCCAGCAGTGTCGTCCAGGGGGCGGGGGGGCCCAATGAGCAGTTCTTC. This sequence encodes CASSVVQGAGGPNEQFF.